Sequencing of this TCR beta chain was carried out in a study of identical twins. The study, taken as a whole, reports: Conclusions came from cross-sectional statistical analysis, not from following the same donors.

In this sample, this clonotype turned up a few times. The antigen is undetermined. From the 5' RACE reads, TCRdb called clonotypes with MiXCR, one entry per CDR3 protein. The repertoire has about 520,000 distinct CDR3 sequences, 20% to 25% of them found once; the top ten carry 0.91%. Between the trimmed V and J ends, which lost 0 bases and 1 base, there was a span of 8 bases. Germline values: CDR1 SGHNT, CDR2 YENEEA. The CDR3 totals 15 residues. These same data were also listed under a study on T cells expressing NK-cell markers. That study reports: Seven of the eight sequenced donors were classified as HCMV-seropositive, and one was classified as seronegative. Leadership of the CD3+CD56-NKG2C+ fraction also belonged to these clonotypes in a handful of donors. Whether the expanded NKG2C+ T cell clones recognized HCMV remained unclear.

The chain is built from TRBV11-3 and TRBJ2-3; D remains ambiguous. The sample taken for sequencing was CD4+ T cells sorted from blood. The sequence was obtained from a woman between 18 and 29 years old in good health. The CDR3 sequence: CASSLDPLRTDTQYF. CDR3 nucleotide sequence: TGTGCCAGCAGCTTAGACCCTCTCCGCACAGATACGCAGTATTTT.